Given below is one T cell receptor beta chain in context. TCRdb fed the reads into MiXCR, producing one record per CDR3 protein. The table records about 240,000 distinct CDR3 sequences, roughly 6.5% of them present only once. V lost 6 bases, J lost 2 bases, and 11 bases lay in between. The CDR3 loop spans 14 amino acids. CDR1 is MDHEN and CDR2 is SYDVKM in the germline V gene. These data belong to a study of T cell repertoires in cytomegalovirus infection. Specimen: PBMCs. This TCR came from a human donor in good health (CMV status not recorded). Some clones in this sample may be carry-over from other donors' samples. This rearrangement joins TRBV28 to TRBJ1-5; perhaps TRBD1 as D (6 bases). The CDR3 region is CASRQGGGNQPQHF. DNA of the CDR3: TGTGCCAGCAGACAGGGAGGTGGCAATCAGCCCCAGCATTTT. The full variable domain, its missing parts supplied by reference TRBV28 and TRBJ1-5, is DVKVTQSSRYLVKRTGEKVFLECVQDMDHENMFWYRQDPGLGLRLIYFSYDVKMKEKGDIPEGYSVSREKKERFSLILESASTNQTSMYLCASRQGGGNQPQHFGDGTRLSIL.